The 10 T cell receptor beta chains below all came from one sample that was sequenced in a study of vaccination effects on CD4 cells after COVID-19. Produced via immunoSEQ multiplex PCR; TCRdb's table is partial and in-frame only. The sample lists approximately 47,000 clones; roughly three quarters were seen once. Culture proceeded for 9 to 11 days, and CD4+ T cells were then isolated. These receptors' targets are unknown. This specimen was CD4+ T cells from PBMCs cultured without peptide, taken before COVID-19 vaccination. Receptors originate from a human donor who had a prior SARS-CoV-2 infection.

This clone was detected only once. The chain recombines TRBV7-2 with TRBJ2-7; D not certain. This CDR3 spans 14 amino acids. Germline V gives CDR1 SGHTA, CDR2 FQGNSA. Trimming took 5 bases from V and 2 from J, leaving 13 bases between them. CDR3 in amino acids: CASSPEAGPYEQYF. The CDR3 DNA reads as TGTGCCAGCAGCCCCGAGGCTGGACCCTACGAGCAGTACTTC.

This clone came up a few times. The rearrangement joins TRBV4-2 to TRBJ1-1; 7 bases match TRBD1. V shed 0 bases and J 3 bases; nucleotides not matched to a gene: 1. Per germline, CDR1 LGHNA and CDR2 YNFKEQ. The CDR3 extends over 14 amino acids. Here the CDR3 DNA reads TGTGCCAGCAGCCAAGAGACAGGGTACACTGAAGCTTTCTTT. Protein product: CASSQETGYTEAFF.

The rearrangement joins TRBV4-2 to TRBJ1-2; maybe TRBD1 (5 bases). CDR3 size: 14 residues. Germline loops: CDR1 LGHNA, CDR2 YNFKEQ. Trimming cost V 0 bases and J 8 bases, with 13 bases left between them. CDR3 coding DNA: TGTGCCAGCAGCCAAGAGAGGGGAGGGCGCGGCTACACCTTC. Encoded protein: CASSQERGGRGYTF.

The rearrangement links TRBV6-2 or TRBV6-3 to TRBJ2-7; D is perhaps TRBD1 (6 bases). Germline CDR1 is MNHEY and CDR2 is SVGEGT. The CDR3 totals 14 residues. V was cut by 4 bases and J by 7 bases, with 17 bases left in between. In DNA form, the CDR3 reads TGTGCCAGCAGTTTCTACCGGGACAACGTAGAGCAGTACTTC. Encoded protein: CASSFYRDNVEQYF.

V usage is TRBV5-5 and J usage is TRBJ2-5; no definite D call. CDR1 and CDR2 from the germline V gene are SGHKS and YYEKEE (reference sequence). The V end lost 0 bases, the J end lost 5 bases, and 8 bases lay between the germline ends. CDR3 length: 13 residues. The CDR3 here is CASSLEGSETQYF. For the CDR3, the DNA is TGTGCCAGCAGCTTGGAGGGATCGGAGACCCAGTACTTC.

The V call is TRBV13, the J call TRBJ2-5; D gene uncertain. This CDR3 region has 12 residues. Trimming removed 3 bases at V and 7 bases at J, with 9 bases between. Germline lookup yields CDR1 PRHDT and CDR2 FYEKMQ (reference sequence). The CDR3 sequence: CASSFPWRTQYF. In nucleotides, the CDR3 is TGTGCCAGCAGCTTCCCGTGGAGGACCCAGTACTTC.

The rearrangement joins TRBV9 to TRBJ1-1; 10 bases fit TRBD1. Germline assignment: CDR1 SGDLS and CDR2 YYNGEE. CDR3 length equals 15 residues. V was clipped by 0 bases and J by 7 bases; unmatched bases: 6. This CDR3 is CASSVGDRGRHEAFF. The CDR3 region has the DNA TGTGCCAGCAGCGTAGGGGACAGGGGTCGTCATGAAGCTTTCTTT.

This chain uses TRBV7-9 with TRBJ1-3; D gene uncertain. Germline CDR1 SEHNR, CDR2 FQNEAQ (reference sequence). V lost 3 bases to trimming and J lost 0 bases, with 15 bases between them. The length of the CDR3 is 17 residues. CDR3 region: CASSLNTALSSGNTIYF. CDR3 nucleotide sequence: TGTGCCAGCAGCTTGAACACCGCCCTGAGCTCTGGAAACACCATATATTTT.

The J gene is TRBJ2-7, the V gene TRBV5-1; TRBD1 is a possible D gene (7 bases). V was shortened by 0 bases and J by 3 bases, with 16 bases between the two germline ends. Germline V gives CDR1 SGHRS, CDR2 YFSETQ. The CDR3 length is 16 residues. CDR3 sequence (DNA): TGCGCCAGCAGCTTGGTGGCAGGGGGGTTTAGCTACGAGCAGTACTTC. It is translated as CASSLVAGGFSYEQYF.

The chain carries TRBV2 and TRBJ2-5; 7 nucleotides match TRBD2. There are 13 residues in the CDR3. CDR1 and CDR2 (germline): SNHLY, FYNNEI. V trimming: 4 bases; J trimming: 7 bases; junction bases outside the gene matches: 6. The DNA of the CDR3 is TGTGCCAGCAGTGGGACGGGGGAGGGGACCCAGTACTTC. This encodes CASSGTGEGTQYF.